This T cell receptor beta chain was retrieved from a study of monozygotic twins with inflammatory bowel disease. From the 5' RACE reads, TCRdb lists one entry per CDR3 protein and no DNA. In all, the sample yields around 410,000 distinct CDR3 sequences. The sample comprised blood. The clonotype originates from a human donor with ulcerative colitis or Crohn's disease, or a healthy co-twin of an affected twin (not recorded which).

The CDR3 protein is CASRGRFLGNEQFF. The rearrangement joins TRBV5-1 to TRBJ2-1; TCRdb outputs TRBD1, but without DNA this stays unchecked. Per the germline V gene, CDR1 is SGHRS and CDR2 is YFSETQ. The CDR3 contains 14 residues.